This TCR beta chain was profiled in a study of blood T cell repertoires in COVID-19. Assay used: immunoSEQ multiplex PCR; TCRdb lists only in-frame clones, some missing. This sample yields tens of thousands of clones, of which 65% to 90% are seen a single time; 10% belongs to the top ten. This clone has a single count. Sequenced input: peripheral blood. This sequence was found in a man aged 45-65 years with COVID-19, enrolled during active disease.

CDR3 region: CASTGQGNTEAFF. The CDR3 nucleotides are TGTGCCAGCACCGGACAGGGGAACACTGAAGCTTTCTTT. The V gene is TRBV28, the J gene TRBJ1-1; the match to TRBD1 covers 8 bases. CDR3 length: 13 residues. Germline V gives CDR1 MDHEN, CDR2 SYDVKM. The trim removed 7 bases at V and 1 base at J, leaving 2 bases unmatched.